This T cell receptor beta chain was captured in a study of blood T cell repertoires in COVID-19. Looked up from germline, CDR1 is KGHSH and CDR2 is LQKENI. There are 15 residues in the CDR3. V was cut by 2 bases and J by 6 bases, with 16 bases left in between. Assay used: immunoSEQ multiplex PCR; TCRdb lists only in-frame clones, some missing. The sample carries more than 450,000 clones, roughly 87% recorded once. The rearrangement joins TRBV18 to TRBJ1-1; D may be TRBD1 (5 bases). Sample: PBMCs or T cells enriched from blood (not recorded which). The receptor's source is a woman between 18 and 30 years old who had recovered from COVID-19. The CDR3: CASSPGGHGAAEAFF. The DNA for the CDR3 is TGTGCCAGCTCACCAGGTGGACATGGAGCTGCTGAAGCTTTCTTT.